This T cell receptor (beta chain) was captured by sequencing in a study of PD-1 blockade in classical Hodgkin lymphoma. Only in-frame clones appear in the TCRdb table, and some are missing; sequencing was by immunoSEQ multiplex PCR. The table lists over 20,000 clones, approximately 90% of them singletons, with 6.8% in the top ten. V was pared by 5 bases and J by 4 bases, with 17 bases between. The CDR3 is 15 amino acids. Germline V lookup: CDR1 MDHEN, CDR2 SYDVKM. Specified time point: newly diagnosed, previously untreated cHL patient sample. Isolation of CD8+ T cells from thawed PBMCs used magnetic negative selection.

The sequence was obtained from a human donor with classical Hodgkin lymphoma. J is TRBJ1-2 and V is TRBV28, with D possibly TRBD1 on 5 matching bases. The sequenced material came from CD8+ T cells from blood. CDR3 sequence reads: CASSPGTPGGYGYTF. The CDR3, as DNA: TGTGCCAGCAGTCCCGGGACCCCTGGGGGCTATGGCTACACCTTC.